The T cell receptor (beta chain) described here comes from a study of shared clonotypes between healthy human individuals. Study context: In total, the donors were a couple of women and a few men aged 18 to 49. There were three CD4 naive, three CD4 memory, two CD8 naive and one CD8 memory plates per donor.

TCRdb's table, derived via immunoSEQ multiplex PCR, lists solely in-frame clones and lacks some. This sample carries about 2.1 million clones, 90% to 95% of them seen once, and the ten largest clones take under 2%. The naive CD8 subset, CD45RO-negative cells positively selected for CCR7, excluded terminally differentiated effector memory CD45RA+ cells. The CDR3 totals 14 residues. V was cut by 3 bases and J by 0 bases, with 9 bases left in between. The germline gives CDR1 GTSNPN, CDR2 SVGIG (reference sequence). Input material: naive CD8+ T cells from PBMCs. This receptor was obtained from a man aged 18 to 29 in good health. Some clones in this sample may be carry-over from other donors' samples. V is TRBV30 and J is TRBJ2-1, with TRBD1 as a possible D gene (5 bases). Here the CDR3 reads CAWSPQGSYNEQFF. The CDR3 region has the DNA TGTGCCTGGAGCCCTCAGGGCTCCTACAATGAGCAGTTCTTC.